One sample yielded the 6 T cell receptor beta chains listed below, sequenced in a study of T-cell reconstitution after alpha-beta-depleted transplantation in children. Unique molecular identifiers were incorporated during preparation of the TCRbeta library. TCRdb called the PCR reads again in MiXCR, with one record for every CDR3 protein. The sample holds around 240,000 distinct CDR3 sequences; 7.5% to 9.5% are singletons and the top ten take just under 6.5%. Source: PBMCs, mostly from graft donor cells, taken 180 days after TCRalphabeta/CD19-depleted stem cell transplant. The receptors originated from a male patient aged 10-17 years who had a stem cell transplant for acute lymphoblastic leukemia, so the T cells may come from the graft donor.

As regards this clonotype: This may arise from a read error, as a much more abundant clone is one base away. The V and J genes are TRBV5-1 and TRBJ1-2; no reliable D call. The CDR3 is 14 residues long. The V gene's germline CDR1 is SGHRS and CDR2 YFSETQ. The CDR3: CASSPRGGNYSYTF. The CDR3 coding sequence is TGCGCCAGCAGCCCCCGGGGAGGAAACTATAGCTACACCTTC. Complete variable domain (other parts from reference TRBV5-1 and TRBJ1-2): KAGVTQTPRYLIKTRGQQVTLSCSPISGHRSVSWYQQTPGQGLQFLFEYFSETQRNKGNFPGRFSGRQFSNSRSEMNVSTLELGDSALYLCASSPRGGNYSYTFGSGTRLTVV.

At least ten counts were recorded for this clonotype. The J gene is TRBJ2-7, the V gene TRBV6-2 or TRBV6-3; no clear D. CDR1 is MNHEY and CDR2 is SVGEGT in the germline V gene. Trimming cost V 7 bases and J 0 bases, with 13 bases left between them. This CDR3 is 14 amino acids long. DNA of the CDR3: TGTGCCAGCACCAAGTGGGGTAGCTCCTACGAGCAGTACTTC. Protein product: CASTKWGSSYEQYF.

This clonotype was recorded many times. The genes are TRBV11-2 and TRBJ1-4, with unresolved D. V was cut by 5 bases and J by 6 bases, with 4 bases left in between. CDR3 length: 11 residues. In germline, CDR1 is SGHAT, CDR2 FQNNGV. CDR3 in DNA: TGTGCCAGCAGCATACATGAAAAACTGTTTTTT. It is translated as CASSIHEKLFF.

A remark on this clonotype: Just one base apart from a much larger clone, this may be a read error. The chain employs TRBV18 and TRBJ2-7, with 8 bases aligning to TRBD2. This CDR3 is 17 amino acids long. Germline values: CDR1 KGHSH, CDR2 LQKENI. The CDR3 sequence is CASSPVTPGLDGWGQNF. The CDR3 coding sequence is TGTGCCAGCTCACCGGTAACTCCGGGACTAGATGGCTGGGGGCAGAACTTC. Complete variable domain (other parts from reference TRBV18 and TRBJ2-7): NAGVMQNPRHLVRRRGQEARLRCSPMKGHSHVYWYRQLPEEGLKFMVYLQKENIIDESGMPKERFSAEFPKEGPSILRIQQVVRGDSAAYFCASSPVTPGLDGWGQNFGPGTRLTVT.

Details on this clonotype: One end of the junction varies from germline; a read error may be responsible. The CDR3 reads CATRGDANSGELFF. The DNA for the CDR3 is TGTGCCACCAGAGGTGATGCGAACTCCGGGGAGCTGTTTTTT. The genes are TRBV24-1 and TRBJ2-2; D ambiguous. From germline, CDR1 is KGHDR and CDR2 SFDVKD. The CDR3 loop spans 14 amino acids.

The sample holds many counts of this clonotype. This chain connects TRBV6-6 to TRBJ1-2; unclear D gene. CDR1 is MNHNY and CDR2 is SVGAGI in the germline V gene (reference sequence). This CDR3 comprises 13 residues. Trimming left V 5 bases short and J 2 bases short, with 9 bases between. The CDR3 DNA reads TGTGCCAGCAGTCATGACGGGAACTATGGCTACACCTTC. Its protein product is CASSHDGNYGYTF.